These 23 T cell receptor beta chains originate from one sample sequenced in a study of T cells in Graves' hyperthyroidism and ophthalmopathy. Researchers took RNA transcripts and amplified the TCR beta CDR3 regions from them. HTBI primers were the set used in a first-round RT-PCR of the TCR CDR3. Each CDR3 protein is one row after TCRdb ran MiXCR on the multiplex PCR reads. The sample shows under 300,000 distinct CDR3 sequences, less than 30% of them seen only once. The sequencing input was blood. These receptors all stem from a middle-aged man with Graves' hyperthyroidism that later progressed to Graves' ophthalmopathy.

This clonotype was recorded many times. The chain couples TRBV2 to TRBJ1-6, with 8 bases aligning to TRBD1. The trim removed 6 bases at V and 10 bases at J, leaving 5 bases unmatched. The CDR3 has 13 residues. Per germline, CDR1 SNHLY and CDR2 FYNNEI. The CDR3 sequence: CASRDRESSPLHF. The CDR3 nucleotides read TGTGCCAGCAGGGACAGGGAATCGTCACCCCTCCACTTT.

This clonotype was picked up many times. Being one base from a much bigger clone, this may be a read error. This chain connects TRBV12-3 or TRBV12-4 to TRBJ2-5; TRBD2 aligns across 10 bases. This CDR3 comprises 15 residues. CDR3 sequence (DNA): TGTGCCAGCAGTCCCGTAGCGGGAGGAGGGGAGACCCAGTGCTTC. This codes for CASSPVAGGGETQCF.

This clonotype was counted at least ten times. This chain connects TRBV20-1 to TRBJ2-7, with TRBD2 as a possible D gene (6 bases). V shed 8 bases and J shed 6 bases, with 23 bases lying between them. Germline V CDR1 and CDR2: DFQATT, SNEGSKA (reference sequence). The CDR3 consists of 14 residues. CDR3 residues: CSLGGAGPHLEQYF. The CDR3 bases are TGCAGTCTAGGTGGGGCGGGGCCGCATCTCGAGCAGTACTTC.

The table lists this clonotype with many counts. This chain links TRBV11-2 with TRBJ1-2; D is unresolved. Trimming cost V 5 bases and J 7 bases, with 14 bases left between them. The germline V gene encodes CDR1 SGHAT and CDR2 FQNNGV. The length of the CDR3 is 13 residues. The CDR3 DNA reads TGTGCCAGCAGCCTGCATTTGGGGTCTGGCTACACCTTC. This encodes CASSLHLGSGYTF.

This clonotype came up many times. The chain is built from TRBV18 and TRBJ2-7; no reliable D call. Trimming took 4 bases from V and 5 from J, leaving 9 bases between them. CDR1 and CDR2 (germline): KGHSH, LQKENI. The CDR3 loop spans 12 amino acids. DNA for the CDR3: TGTGCCAGCTCACTCGCCCTTGACGAGCAGTACTTC. Translated: CASSLALDEQYF. Variable domain in full (rest from reference TRBV18 and TRBJ2-7): NAGVMQNPRHLVRRRGQEARLRCSPMKGHSHVYWYRQLPEEGLKFMVYLQKENIIDESGMPKERFSAEFPKEGPSILRIQQVVRGDSAAYFCASSLALDEQYFGPGTRLTVT.

This clonotype was seen ten or more times. V gene TRBV20-1 combines with J gene TRBJ1-1; TRBD1 might be the D (6 bases). The V and J ends lost 1 base and 1 base respectively, with 10 bases between them. CDR1 DFQATT and CDR2 SNEGSKA come from the germline V gene (reference sequence). The CDR3 runs to 14 residues. CDR3 DNA sequence: TGCAGTGCTAGAGTCAGGGGTGGGAACACTGAAGCTTTCTTT. Its translation is CSARVRGGNTEAFF.

V usage is TRBV12-3 or TRBV12-4 and J usage is TRBJ1-5, with D hard to call. The CDR3 is 14 amino acids. With 7 bases removed from V and 5 bases from J, the gap between germline ends came to 15 bases. This CDR3 reads CASINSRIDQPQHF. The CDR3 DNA reads TGTGCCAGCATTAACAGCAGAATCGATCAGCCCCAGCATTTT.

This clonotype was seen ten or more times. CDR3 protein: CSASIGQGYSNQPQHF. CDR3 in DNA: TGCAGTGCTAGTATCGGGCAGGGCTATAGCAATCAGCCCCAGCATTTT. V gene TRBV20-1 combines with J gene TRBJ1-5; tentatively, D is TRBD1 (5 bases). Germline V lookup: CDR1 DFQATT, CDR2 SNEGSKA (reference sequence). The V end lost 3 bases, the J end lost 0 bases, and 15 bases lay between the germline ends. The CDR3 is 16 amino acids.

This clonotype was seen many times. V is TRBV7-2 and J is TRBJ2-2, with D tentatively TRBD1 or TRBD2 (5 bases each). Trimming shortened V by 5 bases and J by 6 bases, and 13 bases separated the two germline ends. Germline loops: CDR1 SGHTA, CDR2 FQGNSA. The CDR3 contains 14 residues. As DNA, the CDR3 is TGTGCCAGCAGCCTTAGCTGGGGGTCCGGGGAGCTGTTTTTT. Protein sequence: CASSLSWGSGELFF.

The chain's CDR3 is CSASRNGFEYEQYF. DNA for the CDR3: TGCAGTGCTAGTAGAAACGGGTTTGAATACGAGCAGTACTTC. The chain couples TRBV20-1 to TRBJ2-7; D is uncertain. With 3 bases removed from V and 4 bases from J, the gap between germline ends came to 16 bases. The germline CDR1 and CDR2 sequences are DFQATT and SNEGSKA (reference sequence). The CDR3 is 14 residues long.

This clonotype was recorded at least ten times. J is TRBJ1-2 and V is TRBV19; D is perhaps TRBD1 (6 bases). This CDR3 spans 17 amino acids. V was cut by 9 bases and J by 7 bases, with 30 bases left in between. Per germline, CDR1 LNHDA and CDR2 SQIVND (reference sequence). CDR3 coding DNA: TGTGCCAGCACGATTGGAGGGGGAGGTCAGTCCTTGCGTGGCTACACCTTC. Amino acid sequence: CASTIGGGGQSLRGYTF.

This clonotype has at least ten counts. The chain couples TRBV6-5 to TRBJ2-7; TRBD2 is a possible D gene (6 bases). In germline, CDR1 is MNHEY, CDR2 SVGAGI. V lost 2 bases and J lost 1, with 9 bases in between. This CDR3 spans 14 amino acids. The CDR3 loop reads CASSYEGLSYEQYF. CDR3 DNA sequence: TGTGCCAGCAGTTACGAGGGACTGTCCTACGAGCAGTACTTC.

This clonotype has ten or more counts. In DNA, the CDR3 is TGTGCCAGCAGTTTCAGGGGGAACACTGAAGCTTTCTTT. Encoded protein: CASSFRGNTEAFF. This chain connects TRBV28 to TRBJ1-1; D may be TRBD1 (6 bases). V gave up 3 bases and J gave up 1 base, with 6 bases separating them. The CDR3 has 13 residues. Germline V lookup: CDR1 MDHEN, CDR2 SYDVKM.

This clonotype has a count of ten or more. This chain uses TRBV6-1 with TRBJ1-2; TRBD1 agrees at 7 bases. V lost 6 bases, J lost 4 bases, and 11 bases stayed unmatched. This CDR3 comprises 15 residues. Germline assignment: CDR1 MNHNS and CDR2 SASEGT. The CDR3 loop is CASRTGKALTYGYTF. The CDR3 coding sequence is TGTGCCAGCAGGACAGGGAAGGCTCTAACCTATGGCTACACCTTC.

The chain couples TRBV30 to TRBJ2-5; D is unresolved. Deletions cut 1 base from V and 4 bases from J, with 7 bases between. Germline loops: CDR1 GTSNPN, CDR2 SVGIG (reference sequence). The CDR3 has 12 amino acids. CDR3 sequence reads: CAWSDLGETQYF. CDR3 nucleotides: TGTGCCTGGAGTGACCTTGGAGAGACCCAGTACTTC. The whole variable domain, filled in from reference TRBV30 and TRBJ2-5, reads SQTIHQWPATLVQPVGSPLSLECTVEGTSNPNLYWYRQAAGRGLQLLFYSVGIGQISSEVPQNLSASRPQDRQFILSSKKLLLSDSGFYLCAWSDLGETQYFGPGTRLLVL.

This clonotype was counted at least ten times. The genes are TRBV5-1 and TRBJ1-1; the D gene is possibly TRBD1 (5 bases). Trimming stripped 4 bases from V and 0 bases from J, with 13 bases between. The CDR3 length is 15 residues. Germline assignment: CDR1 SGHRS and CDR2 YFSETQ. Here the CDR3 DNA reads TGCGCCAGCAGCCCGGGTGGGACCGTGAACACTGAAGCTTTCTTT. Protein product: CASSPGGTVNTEAFF.

This clonotype appeared many times. The genes are TRBV2 and TRBJ2-4; the D gene is possibly TRBD2 (6 bases). CDR1 is SNHLY and CDR2 is FYNNEI in the germline V gene. Trimming left V 6 bases short and J 1 base short, with 19 bases between. CDR3 length equals 17 residues. CDR3 region: CASRPNRDRGAKNIQYF. The CDR3 bases are TGTGCCAGCAGACCTAACCGGGATCGGGGGGCCAAAAACATTCAGTACTTC. The full variable domain, rest sourced from reference TRBV2 and TRBJ2-4, is EPEVTQTPSHQVTQMGQEVILRCVPISNHLYFYWYRQILGQKVEFLVSFYNNEISEKSEIFDDQFSVERPDGSNFTLKIRSTKLEDSAMYFCASRPNRDRGAKNIQYFGAGTRLSVL.

This clonotype has at least ten counts. The V call is TRBV29-1, the J call TRBJ1-2, with TRBD1 as a possible D gene (6 bases). Between the trimmed V and J ends, which lost 6 bases and 8 bases, there was a span of 22 bases. Germline loops: CDR1 SQVTM, CDR2 ANQGSEA. This CDR3 has 14 residues. The CDR3 reads CSVVTGSGTGGYTF. The CDR3 nucleotides read TGCAGCGTCGTTACAGGGTCGGGGACGGGGGGCTACACCTTC.

This clonotype was recorded at least ten times. The chain uses TRBV19 and TRBJ1-3; D is unclear. CDR1 is LNHDA and CDR2 is SQIVND in the germline V gene (reference sequence). The CDR3 has 15 amino acids. V lost 7 bases and J 0 bases, leaving 13 bases between the germline ends. The CDR3 protein is CASTPAGYSGNTIYF. Here the CDR3 DNA reads TGTGCCAGTACCCCCGCGGGATACTCTGGAAACACCATATATTTT.

At least ten counts were recorded for this clonotype. The V gene is TRBV20-1, the J gene TRBJ2-2; the D is unclear. CDR1 is DFQATT, CDR2 SNEGSKA, per germline (reference sequence). Trimming took 6 bases from V and 3 from J, leaving 5 bases between them. This CDR3 comprises 11 residues. DNA of the CDR3: TGCAGTGCGATAGACACCGGGGAGCTGTTTTTT. It codes for CSAIDTGELFF.

The chain couples TRBV4-1 to TRBJ2-2, with 11 bases that match TRBD1. There are 16 residues in the CDR3. Trimming at V came to 4 bases and at J to 4 bases, leaving 5 bases not matched to a gene. Germline-derived CDR1 and CDR2 are MGHRA and YSYEKL. The CDR3 here is CASSPGQGAGTGELFF. DNA for the CDR3: TGCGCCAGCAGCCCAGGACAGGGGGCGGGCACCGGGGAGCTGTTTTTT.

This clonotype appeared many times. This sequence joins TRBV2 and TRBJ2-7, with 8 bases matching TRBD2. The CDR3 spans 13 residues. After removal of 3 bases from V and 4 bases from J, the junction contained 2 bases not matched to a gene. The germline gives CDR1 SNHLY, CDR2 FYNNEI. CDR3 DNA sequence: TGTGCCAGCAGTGACGCTAGCGGGTACGAGCAGTACTTC. Amino acids: CASSDASGYEQYF.

The sample holds many counts of this clonotype. This chain uses TRBV15 with TRBJ2-7; the D is unclear. CDR3 size: 10 residues. Trimming removed 9 bases at V and 12 bases at J, with 15 bases between. CDR1 LNHNV and CDR2 YYDKDF come from the germline V gene (reference sequence). CDR3 bases: TGTGCCACTGCGTATCTGGATTTGTACTTC. As protein: CATAYLDLYF.